Below are 18 T cell receptor beta chains sequenced from a single sample in a study of blood T cell repertoires in COVID-19. Clones were read by immunoSEQ multiplex PCR, and TCRdb kept only the in-frame ones, dropping some. The sample has some 190,000 clones, about four fifths seen once. The sample consisted of peripheral blood. The receptor source for this set is a woman aged 35 to 49 with COVID-19, enrolled during active disease.

The chain recombines TRBV14 with TRBJ2-2, with D tentatively TRBD1 (5 bases). Germline V gene data show CDR1 as SGHDN and CDR2 as FVKESK. The CDR3 has 14 amino acids. Between the trimmed V and J ends, which lost 4 bases and 3 bases, there was a span of 9 bases. Here the CDR3 DNA reads TGTGCCAGCAGCCTTGACAGATACACCGGGGAGCTGTTTTTT. This sequence encodes CASSLDRYTGELFF.

V usage is TRBV5-6 and J usage is TRBJ2-3; D perhaps matches TRBD2 (5 bases). The CDR3 consists of 14 residues. Trimming removed 3 bases from V and 5 bases from J, with 13 bases in between. The germline V gene has CDR1 SGHDT and CDR2 YYEEEE. CDR3 in DNA: TGTGCCAGCAGCTCGCTAAAGGGAGTAGATACGCAGTATTTT. Its protein is CASSSLKGVDTQYF.

The chain employs TRBV27 and TRBJ2-5; 8 bases align to TRBD2. This CDR3 is built from 15 residues. The J segment lost 3 bases and the V segment lost 6 bases, leaving 9 bases of the junction unmatched. The germline V gene has CDR1 MNHEY and CDR2 SMNVEV (reference sequence). CDR3 sequence: CASRFLGTSEETQYF. CDR3 sequence (DNA): TGTGCCAGCAGATTTTTAGGGACTAGTGAAGAGACCCAGTACTTC.

The gene calls are TRBV2 and TRBJ2-1; D not certain. The germline V gene has CDR1 SNHLY and CDR2 FYNNEI. The ends were cut back, 4 bases at V and 11 bases at J, with 12 bases in the middle. CDR3 length: 12 amino acids. The CDR3 DNA reads TGTGCCAGCAGTGGAAATGGGCCCCAGCAGTTCTTC. It specifies CASSGNGPQQFF.

This clone has a handful of counts. The rearrangement links TRBV20-1 to TRBJ2-5; possible D gene TRBD1, 6 bases. V lost 3 bases and J 3 bases, leaving 11 bases between the germline ends. The CDR3 consists of 13 residues. The germline gives CDR1 DFQATT, CDR2 SNEGSKA (reference sequence). The CDR3 sequence: CSASWDKEETQYF. CDR3 DNA: TGCAGTGCTAGTTGGGACAAGGAAGAGACCCAGTACTTC.

The chain carries TRBV6-5 and TRBJ2-2; no clear D gene. Germline V gene lookup returns CDR1 MNHEY and CDR2 SVGAGI. CDR3 length: 16 residues. Trimming left V 2 bases short and J 1 base short, with 11 bases between. The CDR3 region has the DNA TGTGCCAGCAGTTACCCCGGCCGCGGGAACACCGGGGAGCTGTTTTTT. Translating gives CASSYPGRGNTGELFF.

The chain carries TRBV30 and TRBJ2-2, with a possible D match to TRBD1 (5 bases). This CDR3 comprises 15 residues. The germline gives CDR1 GTSNPN, CDR2 SVGIG (reference sequence). V lost 5 bases, J lost 6 bases, and 19 bases lay in between. This CDR3 is CAWCVPGKGSGELFF. The CDR3 DNA is TGTGCCTGGTGCGTCCCCGGCAAGGGGTCCGGGGAGCTGTTTTTT.

The rearrangement links TRBV28 to TRBJ2-3, with a tentative D call TRBD2 (5 bases). Per the germline V gene, CDR1 is MDHEN and CDR2 is SYDVKM. The CDR3 runs to 15 residues. The V end was cut by 4 bases, the J end by 2 bases, with 13 bases between. The CDR3 region has the DNA TGTGCCAGCAGTTCCGGAGGTACTGACACAGATACGCAGTATTTT. This translates into CASSSGGTDTDTQYF.

The sample holds one count of this clone. The J gene is TRBJ2-5, the V gene TRBV30, with D hard to call. Trimming shortened V by 1 base and J by 3 bases, and 9 bases separated the two germline ends. This CDR3 comprises 13 residues. Germline CDR1 GTSNPN, CDR2 SVGIG (reference sequence). CDR3 nucleotides: TGTGCCTGGAGTGGCGTTCCAAAAGAGACCCAGTACTTC. Translated, it gives CAWSGVPKETQYF.

This clone was counted between two and nine times. The chain combines TRBV14 with TRBJ2-3; 9 bases agree with TRBD1. Germline CDR1 is SGHDN and CDR2 is FVKESK. J lost 6 bases, V lost 0 bases, and 16 bases had no gene match. The CDR3 spans 19 residues. As DNA, the CDR3 is TGTGCCAGCAGCCAAGAGTGGACCGGGACAGGGATTTCGTGGGATACGCAGTATTTT. This sequence encodes CASSQEWTGTGISWDTQYF. Full variable domain (missing parts from reference TRBV14 and TRBJ2-3): EAGVTQFPSHSVIEKGQTVTLRCDPISGHDNLYWYRRVMGKEIKFLLHFVKESKQDESGMPNNRFLAERTGGTYSTLKVQPAELEDSGVYFCASSQEWTGTGISWDTQYFGPGTRLTVL.

This sequence joins TRBV28 and TRBJ2-1; D is possibly TRBD2 (6 bases). The V end lost 7 bases, the J end lost 0 bases, and 19 bases lay between the germline ends. This CDR3 has 17 residues. Germline V gives CDR1 MDHEN, CDR2 SYDVKM. CDR3 protein: CASTPYSSRDSYNEQFF. CDR3 coding DNA: TGTGCCAGCACCCCCTACAGCTCGCGGGACTCCTACAATGAGCAGTTCTTC.

V usage is TRBV5-4 and J usage is TRBJ1-2; the D gene is possibly TRBD1 (6 bases). The CDR3 is made up of 13 amino acids. V lost 5 bases and J lost 6, with 14 bases in between. Per the germline V gene, CDR1 is SGHNT and CDR2 is YYREEE (reference sequence). DNA of the CDR3: TGTGCCAGCAGTTTACAGGGTGAGGATGGCTACACCTTC. This codes for CASSLQGEDGYTF.

This clone came up once. The V gene is TRBV6-5, the J gene TRBJ2-3; D may be TRBD1 (6 bases). The CDR3 loop spans 14 amino acids. The germline gives CDR1 MNHEY, CDR2 SVGAGI. Trimming cost V 6 bases and J 1 base, with 11 bases left between them. As DNA, the CDR3 is TGTGCCAGCAGCGGGGCAGGGGGCACAGATACGCAGTATTTT. Translating gives CASSGAGGTDTQYF.

The V and J genes are TRBV12-3 or TRBV12-4 and TRBJ2-6; 8 nucleotides agree with TRBD1. With V trimmed by 5 bases and J by 13 bases, 7 bases remained unmatched. CDR3 length: 13 residues. The CDR3 nucleotides are TGTGCCAGCAGTGACAATACAGGGGGGGTCCTGACTTTC. Its translation is CASSDNTGGVLTF.

The J gene is TRBJ2-5, the V gene TRBV2; D not certain. This CDR3 is built from 11 residues. The germline V and J ends were trimmed by 6 bases and 5 bases, with 7 bases remaining between them. Germline assignment: CDR1 SNHLY and CDR2 FYNNEI. Here the CDR3 reads CASRVGETQYF. CDR3 sequence (DNA): TGTGCCAGCAGGGTCGGGGAGACCCAGTACTTC.

This chain uses TRBV30 with TRBJ1-2, with 10 nucleotides matching TRBD1. CDR1 is GTSNPN, CDR2 SVGIG, per germline (reference sequence). This CDR3 has 15 residues. The V gene end was trimmed by 3 bases and the J gene end by 6 bases; junction bases not matched to a gene: 10. The CDR3 region is CAWSFQTGGVDGYTF. The CDR3 DNA reads TGTGCCTGGAGCTTTCAGACAGGGGGCGTGGATGGCTACACCTTC. The full variable domain, rest sourced from reference TRBV30 and TRBJ1-2, is SQTIHQWPATLVQPVGSPLSLECTVEGTSNPNLYWYRQAAGRGLQLLFYSVGIGQISSEVPQNLSASRPQDRQFILSSKKLLLSDSGFYLCAWSFQTGGVDGYTFGSGTRLTVV.

The chain carries TRBV30 and TRBJ1-2; D may be TRBD1 (6 bases). The CDR3 extends over 13 amino acids. Per the germline V gene, CDR1 is GTSNPN and CDR2 is SVGIG (reference sequence). The V end was cut by 2 bases, the J end by 5 bases, with 12 bases between. DNA of the CDR3: TGTGCCTGGAGTTGGGACATTTCTTATGGCTACACCTTC. Its translation: CAWSWDISYGYTF.

The chain couples TRBV7-2 to TRBJ1-3, with D tentatively TRBD1 (6 bases). The CDR3 is made up of 15 amino acids. The V gene's germline CDR1 is SGHTA and CDR2 FQGNSA. V was shortened by 4 bases and J by 2 bases, with 12 bases between the two germline ends. CDR3 amino acids: CASSSLQGTGNTIYF. CDR3 bases: TGTGCCAGCAGCTCTCTCCAGGGGACTGGAAACACCATATATTTT.